Shown below are 17 T cell receptor beta chains from a single sample sequenced in a study of blood T cell repertoires in COVID-19. Assay used: immunoSEQ multiplex PCR; TCRdb lists only in-frame clones, some missing. This table has some 300,000 clones, around nine tenths appearing once. The sample comprised PBMCs or T cells enriched from blood (not recorded which). The receptors here all came from a woman in her fifties or sixties who had been exposed to COVID-19.

The chain couples TRBV14 to TRBJ2-1; D possibly corresponds to TRBD1 (6 bases). Germline V gene sequence: CDR1 SGHDN, CDR2 FVKESK. The CDR3 length is 19 residues. V lost 1 base and J lost 2, with 21 bases in between. As DNA, the CDR3 is TGTGCCAGCAGCCAAGGAAGCGGACCGGGACACCCTACCTACAATGAGCAGTTCTTC. It encodes CASSQGSGPGHPTYNEQFF.

The rearrangement links TRBV3-1 (or the pseudogene TRBV3-2) to TRBJ2-7; 8 bases align to TRBD2. The ends lost 1 base at V and 7 bases at J; junction bases unmatched: 15. This CDR3 spans 17 amino acids. CDR1 is LGHDT and CDR2 is YNNKEL in the germline V gene (reference sequence). The CDR3 here is CASSQGLGTGGPREQYF. The DNA of the CDR3 is TGTGCCAGCAGCCAAGGGCTCGGTACGGGGGGGCCCCGAGAGCAGTACTTC.

This chain joins TRBV15 and TRBJ1-2, with 7 bases lining up with TRBD1. Germline V gene sequence: CDR1 LNHNV, CDR2 YYDKDF (reference sequence). This CDR3 has 15 residues. After removal of 7 bases from V and 0 bases from J, the junction contained 8 bases not matched to a gene. The CDR3 is CATTSDRAPNYGYTF. CDR3 nucleotides: TGTGCCACCACCTCAGACAGGGCTCCTAACTATGGCTACACCTTC. The full variable domain, completed using reference TRBV15 and TRBJ1-2, is DAMVIQNPRYQVTQFGKPVTLSCSQTLNHNVMYWYQQKSSQAPKLLFHYYDKDFNNEADTPDNFQSRRPNTSFCFLDIRSPGLGDTAMYLCATTSDRAPNYGYTFGSGTRLTVV.

V is TRBV5-8 and J is TRBJ2-5; possible D gene TRBD1, 5 bases. The germline V gene encodes CDR1 SGHTS and CDR2 YDEGEE. Trimming took 0 bases from V and 1 from J, leaving 7 bases between them. The CDR3 has 14 residues. The CDR3 protein is CASSLVTVQETQYF. The CDR3 region has the DNA TGTGCCAGCAGCTTGGTGACAGTCCAAGAGACCCAGTACTTC.

The chain has TRBV6-2 or TRBV6-3 and TRBJ1-1, with D possibly matching TRBD1 (5 bases). There are 17 residues in the CDR3. Germline lookup yields CDR1 MNHEY and CDR2 SVGEGT. Deletions cut 0 bases from V and 2 bases from J, with 16 bases between. The chain's CDR3 is CASSYSQGDYFNTEAFF. CDR3 in DNA: TGTGCCAGCAGTTACTCACAAGGGGACTATTTTAACACTGAAGCTTTCTTT.

The chain combines TRBV7-2 with TRBJ2-2; TRBD2 is a possible D gene (5 bases). This CDR3 is 15 amino acids long. Trimming stripped 3 bases from V and 3 bases from J, with 11 bases between. CDR1 and CDR2 (germline): SGHTA, FQGNSA. The CDR3 DNA is TGTGCCAGCAGCTTTTTCAGCGGTGACACCGGGGAGCTGTTTTTT. Translated, it gives CASSFFSGDTGELFF.

The genes are TRBV28 and TRBJ2-2; D might be TRBD1 (5 bases). Germline-derived CDR1 and CDR2 are MDHEN and SYDVKM. CDR3 length equals 18 residues. V lost 4 bases to trimming and J lost 4 bases, with 22 bases between them. The CDR3 DNA is TGTGCCAGCAGTTCCACCTCTGGGTCCCTAGGGGTCACCGGGGAGCTGTTTTTT. Its protein is CASSSTSGSLGVTGELFF.

The table lists this clone with a few counts. The chain employs TRBV23-1 and TRBJ2-5; a weak D match, TRBD2 (6 bases). TRBV23-1 is an ORF, and what it does is uncertain. The V end was cut by 4 bases, the J end by 4 bases, with 10 bases between. The CDR3 has 13 amino acids. The DNA of the CDR3 is TGCGCCAGCAGTCGGTCTAGCGCAGAGACCCAGTACTTC. Protein sequence: CASSRSSAETQYF.

This chain links TRBV7-9 with TRBJ1-2; possibly TRBD1 for D (5 bases). This CDR3 comprises 13 residues. V lost 0 bases and J lost 11, with 13 bases in between. Germline lookup yields CDR1 SEHNR and CDR2 FQNEAQ (reference sequence). CDR3 residues: CASSLAGQGGYTF. CDR3 sequence (DNA): TGTGCCAGCAGCTTAGCGGGGCAGGGAGGATACACCTTC.

The V gene is TRBV5-1, the J gene TRBJ1-6; no reliable D call. The germline V and J ends were trimmed by 0 bases and 0 bases, with 7 bases remaining between them. From germline, CDR1 is SGHRS and CDR2 YFSETQ. The CDR3 totals 16 residues. CDR3 coding DNA: TGCGCCAGCAGCTTGGCCGGAGGCTCCTATAATTCACCCCTCCACTTT. The encoded protein is CASSLAGGSYNSPLHF.

The chain carries TRBV28 and TRBJ2-1, with 12 bases identical to TRBD2. The CDR3 runs to 15 residues. The trim removed 8 bases at V and 7 bases at J, leaving 9 bases unmatched. The germline V gene encodes CDR1 MDHEN and CDR2 SYDVKM. CDR3 nucleotide sequence: TGTGCCAGCGGAACAACTAGCGGGGGGAAAAATGAGCAGTTCTTC. Translating it yields CASGTTSGGKNEQFF. The full variable domain, in which reference TRBV28 and TRBJ2-1 provide the parts outside the CDR3, is DVKVTQSSRYLVKRTGEKVFLECVQDMDHENMFWYRQDPGLGLRLIYFSYDVKMKEKGDIPEGYSVSREKKERFSLILESASTNQTSMYLCASGTTSGGKNEQFFGPGTRLTVL.

This clone came up once. The V and J genes are TRBV5-1 and TRBJ2-7, with 10 bases that match TRBD2. This CDR3 comprises 18 residues. J was trimmed by 1 base and V by 6 bases; bases with no gene match: 16. CDR1 SGHRS and CDR2 YFSETQ come from the germline V gene. The CDR3 spells CASKQGATPGLASYEQYF. CDR3 nucleotides: TGCGCCAGCAAGCAGGGGGCGACTCCGGGACTAGCGTCCTACGAGCAGTACTTC.

V and J are TRBV5-1 and TRBJ1-3; no clear D gene. The CDR3 sequence is 16 residues long. Germline V lookup: CDR1 SGHRS, CDR2 YFSETQ. V dropped 0 bases and J dropped 3 bases, with 13 bases sitting between them. The CDR3 protein is CASSLGPRGGGNTIYF. The CDR3, as DNA: TGCGCCAGCAGCTTGGGACCCCGGGGAGGTGGAAACACCATATATTTT.

The chain has TRBV27 and TRBJ1-5; possibly TRBD1 for D (5 bases). There are 15 residues in the CDR3. Germline CDR1 reads MNHEY; CDR2 reads SMNVEV (reference sequence). V dropped 6 bases and J dropped 7 bases, with 19 bases sitting between them. DNA for the CDR3: TGTGCCAGCAGACCTCGGGGAGGTCAGGGCCAGCCCCAGCATTTT. It specifies CASRPRGGQGQPQHF.

The chain links TRBV7-9 to TRBJ2-3; possible D gene TRBD2, 6 bases. Per the germline V gene, CDR1 is SEHNR and CDR2 is FQNEAQ (reference sequence). Trimming took off 5 bases at V and 0 bases at J, with 15 bases between the two ends. CDR3 length: 16 residues. The CDR3: CASSPGTYTSTDTQYF. The CDR3 DNA follows: TGTGCCAGCAGCCCGGGGACTTATACTAGCACAGATACGCAGTATTTT. The whole variable domain, filled in from reference TRBV7-9 and TRBJ2-3, reads DTGVSQNPRHKITKRGQNVTFRCDPISEHNRLYWYRQTLGQGPEFLTYFQNEAQLEKSRLLSDRFSAERPKGSFSTLEIQRTEQGDSAMYLCASSPGTYTSTDTQYFGPGTRLTVL.

V usage is TRBV19 and J usage is TRBJ1-5, with a tentative D call TRBD1 (5 bases). The CDR3 contains 14 residues. V was pared by 7 bases and J by 0 bases, with 10 bases between. The germline gives CDR1 LNHDA, CDR2 SQIVND (reference sequence). CDR3 protein: CASNRQGSNQPQHF. The DNA of the CDR3 is TGTGCCAGTAACCGGCAGGGTAGCAATCAGCCCCAGCATTTT.

The CDR3 DNA reads TGTGCCTCCAGCCCGAGGCGAAGCACGAACACCGGGGAGCTGTTTTTT. This sequence encodes CASSPRRSTNTGELFF. V is TRBV2 and J is TRBJ2-2, with unresolved D. Germline V gives CDR1 SNHLY, CDR2 FYNNEI. This CDR3 contains 16 residues. V was clipped by 11 bases and J by 0 bases, with 19 bases between them.